This passage covers 18 T cell receptor beta chains from one sample sequenced in a study of T cells in Graves' hyperthyroidism and ophthalmopathy. TCR beta CDR3 sequences were amplified from RNA transcripts. RT-PCR in the first round (using the HTBI primer set) targeted the TCR CDR3. MiXCR, run by TCRdb on the multiplex PCR reads, gives a single entry per CDR3 protein. The sample holds around 300,000 distinct CDR3 sequences, about 13% seen once. Input material: blood. The origin of the receptors is a woman in her thirties or forties with Graves' ophthalmopathy.

This clonotype was observed many times. The chain recombines TRBV24-1 with TRBJ1-1; 7 nucleotides agree with TRBD1. Per germline, CDR1 KGHDR and CDR2 SFDVKD. This CDR3 has 13 residues. Trimming at V came to 9 bases and at J to 7 bases, leaving 10 bases not matched to a gene. The CDR3 spells CATSGQVGGEAFF. DNA for the CDR3: TGTGCCACCTCCGGACAGGTCGGGGGTGAAGCTTTCTTT.

Here the CDR3 reads CASSPPGRNTEAFF. In nucleotides, the CDR3 is TGTGCCAGCAGTCCGCCGGGGAGGAACACTGAAGCTTTCTTT. This chain connects TRBV28 to TRBJ1-1; D gene unclear. The CDR3 covers 14 residues. Germline CDR1 reads MDHEN; CDR2 reads SYDVKM. Trimming took off 5 bases at V and 1 base at J, with 11 bases between the two ends.

The table lists this clonotype with many counts. V is TRBV7-2 and J is TRBJ2-1; D not resolved. CDR1 SGHTA and CDR2 FQGNSA come from the germline V gene. The CDR3 extends over 15 amino acids. V dropped 3 bases and J dropped 2 bases, with 11 bases sitting between them. The CDR3 bases are TGTGCCAGCAGCTTTTCAGGTGACGCCTACAATGAGCAGTTCTTC. Translated: CASSFSGDAYNEQFF.

This clonotype was found many times. V gene TRBV28 combines with J gene TRBJ1-5; no reliable D call. Trimming pared 6 bases from V and 2 bases from J, leaving 8 bases between. This CDR3 has 13 amino acids. Germline CDR1 MDHEN, CDR2 SYDVKM. The DNA of the CDR3 is TGTGCCAGCAGCTCAGGACGCAATCAGCCCCAGCATTTT. Amino acid sequence: CASSSGRNQPQHF.

Regarding this clonotype: A much larger clone differs from this one at a single base, so this may be a read error. The chain employs TRBV12-3 or TRBV12-4 and TRBJ2-5; D is possibly TRBD2 (5 bases). The CDR3 spans 15 residues. Trimming pared 2 bases from V and 4 bases from J, leaving 14 bases between. The CDR3 sequence: CASSLLLGSRETQYF. CDR3 nucleotides: TGTGCCAGCAGTTTATTACTAGGCAGTCGAGAGACCCAGTACTTC.

The chain joins TRBV19 to TRBJ1-1, with a possible D match to TRBD1 (5 bases). Trimming stripped 3 bases from V and 3 bases from J, with 14 bases between. CDR3 size: 15 residues. Germline values: CDR1 LNHDA, CDR2 SQIVND (reference sequence). As DNA, the CDR3 is TGTGCCAGTAGTATTCCTGATGGAGGGGACACTGAAGCTTTCTTT. It codes for CASSIPDGGDTEAFF.

This clonotype was observed at least ten times. This sequence joins TRBV7-9 and TRBJ1-2; 10 bases map to TRBD1. The CDR3 is made up of 15 amino acids. CDR1 and CDR2 (germline): SEHNR, FQNEAQ (reference sequence). The V and J ends lost 5 bases and 7 bases, in that order; junction bases with no gene match: 10. CDR3 nucleotide sequence: TGTGCCAGCAGCCCTCCTGGACAGGGGGTAGGTGGCTACACCTTC. Translating gives CASSPPGQGVGGYTF.

This clonotype was counted only a few times. The chain uses TRBV24-1 and TRBJ2-1; 14 nucleotides align to TRBD2. This CDR3 is 16 amino acids long. CDR1 is KGHDR, CDR2 SFDVKD, per germline. Trimming cost V 4 bases and J 12 bases; bases outside gene matches: 10. The CDR3 here is CATSDPGLAGVPRQFF. Written as DNA, the CDR3 is TGTGCCACCAGTGACCCGGGACTAGCGGGGGTACCTAGGCAGTTCTTC.

The V call is TRBV29-1, the J call TRBJ2-2; D might be TRBD1 (6 bases). Trimming took 4 bases from V and 5 from J, leaving 14 bases between them. Germline lookup yields CDR1 SQVTM and CDR2 ANQGSEA. CDR3 size: 14 residues. CDR3 bases: TGCAGCGTTGCAGGTGGACAGTTGACCGGGGAGCTGTTTTTT. The encoded protein is CSVAGGQLTGELFF.

This clonotype has a count of ten or more. V usage is TRBV7-2 and J usage is TRBJ1-6; unclear D gene. V was shortened by 1 base and J by 7 bases, with 5 bases between the two germline ends. The CDR3 runs to 13 residues. The germline CDR1 and CDR2 sequences are SGHTA and FQGNSA. In DNA, the CDR3 is TGTGCCAGCAGCTTAGGGAGAAATTCACCCCTCCACTTT. Its translation: CASSLGRNSPLHF.

At least ten counts were recorded for this clonotype. The chain is built from TRBV19 and TRBJ1-2; D call uncertain. CDR3 length equals 15 residues. Trimming took 1 base from V and 7 from J, leaving 16 bases between them. Germline assignment: CDR1 LNHDA and CDR2 SQIVND (reference sequence). CDR3 region: CASSIGNTVRRGYTF. The CDR3 region has the DNA TGTGCCAGTAGTATAGGGAACACAGTCCGCCGTGGCTACACCTTC.

This chain connects TRBV28 to TRBJ2-6; TRBD1 might be the D (5 bases). Looked up from germline, CDR1 is MDHEN and CDR2 is SYDVKM. Trimming pared 7 bases from V and 4 bases from J, leaving 20 bases between. This CDR3 region has 17 residues. The CDR3 DNA reads TGTGCCAGCACAACCCAGGGTTCCCCAGGGGGGGCCAACGTCCTGACTTTC. Its protein is CASTTQGSPGGANVLTF.

This clonotype appeared a few times. The chain has TRBV12-3 or TRBV12-4 and TRBJ1-2; D gene uncertain. V shed 1 base and J shed 6 bases, with 9 bases lying between them. This CDR3 has 13 residues. CDR3 in DNA: TGTGCCAGCAGTTTAGGTGCGGGGAATGGCTACACCTTC. Translation: CASSLGAGNGYTF.

This clonotype was found many times. V gene TRBV2 combines with J gene TRBJ1-2, with D perhaps matching TRBD1 (5 bases). The CDR3 runs 13 residues. Trimming took 5 bases from V and 10 from J, leaving 17 bases between them. Germline lookup yields CDR1 SNHLY and CDR2 FYNNEI. The chain's CDR3 is CASSRADSVVYTF. The CDR3, as DNA: TGTGCCAGCAGTCGCGCCGACAGTGTGGTCTACACCTTC.

This sequence joins TRBV12-3 or TRBV12-4 and TRBJ2-1; D ambiguous. The CDR3 spans 15 residues. Trimming removed 7 bases from V and 0 bases from J, with 13 bases in between. The DNA for the CDR3 is TGTGCCAGCACCGTAGACCAAAGCTCCTACAATGAGCAGTTCTTC. This encodes CASTVDQSSYNEQFF.

This clonotype turned up a few times. The chain is built from TRBV25-1 and TRBJ2-3; no clear D gene. This CDR3 spans 13 amino acids. Germline V lookup: CDR1 MGHDK, CDR2 SYGVNS. Trimming stripped 7 bases from V and 5 bases from J, with 13 bases between. In DNA, the CDR3 is TGTGCCAGCAACTCCCCGAGGATAGATACGCAGTATTTT. This gives the protein CASNSPRIDTQYF.

This clonotype was seen many times. This sequence joins TRBV7-2 and TRBJ1-2; 11 nucleotides line up with TRBD1. V shed 5 bases and J 1 base; nucleotides not matched to a gene: 3. The CDR3 is 15 amino acids. Germline-derived CDR1 and CDR2 are SGHTA and FQGNSA. CDR3 sequence: CASSPDRGHNYGYTF. CDR3 nucleotides: TGTGCCAGCAGCCCGGACAGGGGGCATAACTATGGCTACACCTTC.

At least ten counts were recorded for this clonotype. The gene calls are TRBV20-1 and TRBJ1-6; D is possibly TRBD1 (5 bases). The CDR3 has 17 residues. CDR1 and CDR2 (germline): DFQATT, SNEGSKA (reference sequence). V lost 3 bases, J lost 7 bases, and 22 bases lay in between. The CDR3 region is CSASPHTPDSRNSPLHF. The CDR3 DNA sequence: TGCAGTGCTAGCCCCCACACCCCTGACAGTAGGAATTCACCCCTCCACTTT.